These T cell receptor beta chains were read from a single sample in a study of cytomegalovirus exposure and HLA in healthy donors. Assay: immunoSEQ multiplex PCR; the TCRdb copy retains only in-frame clones and omits some. Altogether about 160,000 clones are present, roughly 89% being singletons, with the ten largest covering 4% to 4.5%. Sequenced: PBMCs. The origin of the receptors is a man between 18 and 35 years old in good health and CMV-seropositive. CDR3s include the opening cysteine and the closing phenylalanine or tryptophan. A D gene is named only where the DNA matches it firmly. Not all rows give a size; the values are once, few, many and, for expanded clones, a class.

clone size,D gene,J gene,V gene,CDR3 DNA,CDR3 protein
NA,TRBD2,TRBJ2-7,TRBV27,TGTGCCAGCAGCAACGGGAGGAACCCCTACGAGCAGTACTTC,CASSNGRNPYEQYF
once,NA,TRBJ2-7,TRBV5-4,TGTGCCAGCAGCTTTGGGGCCATCTACGAGCAGTACTTC,CASSFGAIYEQYF
NA,NA,TRBJ1-5,TRBV28,TGTGCCAGCAGTCCACTTCACCGGGAAAATCAGCCCCAGCATTTT,CASSPLHRENQPQHF
few,NA,TRBJ2-1,TRBV19,TGTGCCAGTAGCATCCGCCGGGACTCCTACAATGAGCAGTTCTTC,CASSIRRDSYNEQFF
NA,TRBD1,TRBJ1-1,TRBV5-1,TGCGCCAGCAGCCAGGGGCAGGGGGACACTGAAGCTTTCTTT,CASSQGQGDTEAFF
NA,TRBD1,TRBJ1-5,TRBV27,TGTGCCAGCAGCCAGGGACAGCGCAATCAGCCCCAGCATTTT,CASSQGQRNQPQHF
NA,NA,TRBJ2-3,TRBV4-1,TGCGCCAGTAGGACAGGACTAAGCACAGATACGCAGTATTTT,CASRTGLSTDTQYF
NA,TRBD2,TRBJ2-1,TRBV5-1,TGCGCCAGCAGCTTGGTTGAGCGGGAGCCGGGCAATGAGCAGTTCTTC,CASSLVEREPGNEQFF
NA,NA,TRBJ2-7,TRBV18,TGTGCCAGCTCACCACCGGAGGGTTCCAGCTCCTACGAGCAGTACTTC,CASSPPEGSSSYEQYF
NA,TRBD2,TRBJ2-3,TRBV2,TGTGCCAGCAGTCGCCCAGCGGGAGGCACAGATACGCAGTATTTT,CASSRPAGGTDTQYF
NA,TRBD1,TRBJ2-7,TRBV19,TGTGCCAGTAGTACGCGGACAGGGGGAAGCTCCTACGAGCAGTACTTC,CASSTRTGGSSYEQYF
NA,NA,TRBJ1-2,TRBV7-3,TGTGCCAGCAGCTCCCTCGGGCTGGGGGCGAGTGGCTACACCTTC,CASSSLGLGASGYTF
NA,NA,TRBJ1-4,TRBV4-1,TGCGCCAGCAGCCATGATATCTCCCAGACAGTTGAAAAACTGTTTTTT,CASSHDISQTVEKLFF
NA,NA,TRBJ2-7,TRBV28,TGTGCCAGCAAAGAGGAGGTCAAAAACTACGAGCAGTACTTC,CASKEEVKNYEQYF
NA,NA,TRBJ2-5,TRBV7-3,TGTGCCAGCAGCTTGGGGGGGGCAGTGGAGACCCAGTACTTC,CASSLGGAVETQYF
NA,TRBD1,TRBJ2-5,TRBV5-1,TGCGCCAGCAGCCGGACAGGGGGCCAGTTCCAAGAGACCCAGTACTTC,CASSRTGGQFQETQYF
NA,TRBD1,TRBJ1-5,TRBV27,TGTGCCAGCAGTTCAAGAACCGGGACAGGAAATCAGCCCCAGCATTTT,CASSSRTGTGNQPQHF
NA,TRBD1,TRBJ1-4,TRBV27,TGTGCCAGCAGTTTAAGACAGGGGGCCTCTAATGAAAAACTGTTTTTT,CASSLRQGASNEKLFF
NA,NA,TRBJ2-2,TRBV2,TGTGCCTTCAATCTCAGGCGGGGTCGAACCGGGGAGCTGTTTTTT,CAFNLRRGRTGELFF
NA,TRBD1,TRBJ2-7,TRBV6-5,TGTGCCAGCAGTTACGTACAGGGGGGTCCCTACGAGCAGTACTTC,CASSYVQGGPYEQYF
NA,NA,TRBJ2-3,TRBV5-6,TGTGCCAGCAGCTTGACTAAATCGGCATTGGGCACAGATACGCAGTATTTT,CASSLTKSALGTDTQYF
NA,NA,TRBJ2-2,TRBV7-8,TGTGCCAGCAGCTTCCGAGCGGAGGAACTCACCGGGGAGCTGTTTTTT,CASSFRAEELTGELFF
NA,TRBD1,TRBJ2-5,TRBV5-6,TGTGCCAGCAGCTTGACAGGGGTAGAGACCCAGTACTTC,CASSLTGVETQYF
NA,TRBD2,TRBJ2-7,TRBV7-2,TGTGCCAGCAGCTTAGAACTAGCGGGAGGGTACGAGCAGTACTTC,CASSLELAGGYEQYF
NA,NA,TRBJ2-7,TRBV5-6,TGTGCCAGCAGCTTCCCTTTCGGGGACGAGCAGTACTTC,CASSFPFGDEQYF
NA,NA,TRBJ2-3,TRBV9,TGTGCCAGCAGCTCCAGGACTCTCCTAGGGGATACGCAGTATTTT,CASSSRTLLGDTQYF
NA,TRBD1,TRBJ1-4,TRBV11-2,TGTGCCAGCAGTTTTACAGGGGGGACTAATGAAAAACTGTTTTTT,CASSFTGGTNEKLFF
NA,NA,TRBJ1-4,TRBV10-1,TGCGCCAGCAGTGAGTCGAGCTGGGAAAAACTGTTTTTT,CASSESSWEKLFF
NA,NA,TRBJ2-7,TRBV11-3,TGTGCCAGCAGCTTAGTTCCTGGGGCAGGGGGGTTCTACGAGCAGTACTTC,CASSLVPGAGGFYEQYF
NA,TRBD2,TRBJ2-1,TRBV28,TGTGCCAGCAGTATCCGGACTAGCGGGAGTCAGCAGTTCTTC,CASSIRTSGSQQFF
once,TRBD1,TRBJ2-7,TRBV29-1,TGCAGCGTCGGGACAGGCCCCCTCGCGCAGTACTTC,CSVGTGPLAQYF
NA,NA,TRBJ2-7,TRBV4-1,TGCGCCAGCAGCCAAGATGACATTGAGTACGAGCAGTACTTC,CASSQDDIEYEQYF
NA,TRBD1,TRBJ2-7,TRBV29-1,TGCAGCGTTGAAGACGGGACAGCGTACGAGCAGTACTTC,CSVEDGTAYEQYF
NA,TRBD1,TRBJ1-1,TRBV28,TGTGCCAGCAGTTTAGGAGGGGGCTCTGGGAACACTGAAGCTTTCTTT,CASSLGGGSGNTEAFF
NA,TRBD2,TRBJ2-7,TRBV7-8,TGTGCCAGCAGCCCCCTCGGGACTAGCCTCCCCTACGAGCAGTACTTC,CASSPLGTSLPYEQYF
NA,NA,TRBJ2-7,TRBV30,TGTGCCTGGGGTGGAAGGCGGTTTGGCGAGCAGTACTTC,CAWGGRRFGEQYF
NA,TRBD1,TRBJ2-7,TRBV27,TGTGCCAGCAGTTGGGGGATGTCACAGGGGATGTCCTACGAGCAGTACTTC,CASSWGMSQGMSYEQYF
NA,TRBD1,TRBJ1-5,TRBV27,TGTGCCAGCAGTCCGACAGGGGGCTTGGGTCAGCCCCAGCATTTT,CASSPTGGLGQPQHF
NA,TRBD2,TRBJ2-3,TRBV27,TGTGCCAGTTCGCTCTCGGGAGGGCCGCGGACAGATACGCAGTATTTT,CASSLSGGPRTDTQYF
NA,NA,TRBJ1-2,TRBV9,TGTGCCAGCACCGAAAAAAGGGGGAGGGAGGATTATGGCTACACCTTC,CASTEKRGREDYGYTF
NA,NA,TRBJ2-5,TRBV7-9,TGTGCCAGCAGCTTAGACTCACTCTTCCAAGAGACCCAGTACTTC,CASSLDSLFQETQYF
NA,TRBD1,TRBJ2-2,TRBV11-2,TGTGCCAGCAGCTTACGGGACAGGGGAATATTCACCGGGGAGCTGTTTTTT,CASSLRDRGIFTGELFF
NA,TRBD1,TRBJ1-5,TRBV19,TGTGCCAGTAGTATAGTCCCCTCACGGTTCCGACAGGGAAGATTTCAGCCCCAGCATTTT,CASSIVPSRFRQGRFQPQHF
NA,TRBD1,TRBJ1-1,TRBV10-3,TGTGCCATCAGTGAGAGGGGACAGCTGAACACTGAAGCTTTCTTT,CAISERGQLNTEAFF
NA,NA,TRBJ2-7,TRBV28,TGTGCCAGCAGCGGAAGGTCGATTACTAGGAGCTCCTACGAGCAGTACTTC,CASSGRSITRSSYEQYF
NA,TRBD1,TRBJ1-1,TRBV4-1,TGCGCCAGCAGCCAAACCGGGACAGGGGGCACTGAAGCTTTCTTT,CASSQTGTGGTEAFF
NA,TRBD1,TRBJ1-2,TRBV29-1,TGCAGCATAATAACGGGACAGTCAGACTCTAACTATGGCTACACCTTC,CSIITGQSDSNYGYTF
NA,NA,TRBJ2-7,TRBV7-3,TGTGCCAGCAGCCCGCGAGGCAGCATGACCTCCTACGAGCAGTACTTC,CASSPRGSMTSYEQYF
NA,TRBD1,TRBJ2-7,TRBV5-4,TGTGCCAGCAGCTTGGAGGGACAGGGTCTCTACGAGCAGTACTTC,CASSLEGQGLYEQYF
few,TRBD2,TRBJ2-3,TRBV19,TGTGCCAGTAGTCGACTAGCGGGGAAGGGGAGCACAGATACGCAGTATTTT,CASSRLAGKGSTDTQYF